This note documents a single TCR beta chain sequence. Its antigen remains undetermined. No qualities accompany the bases; no much larger clone lies one base away. The data belong to a study of T cell responses to AZD1222 COVID-19 vaccine (dated by TCRdb to the early 2020s). About the study as a whole: AZD1222 recipients whose second dose came at about 4 weeks and those whose second dose came at about 12 weeks were combined into one group, since spike-specific TCR depth and breadth did not differ between the two schedules. A total of just over 230 trial participants underwent TCR sequencing, of whom some 200 had received two doses of AZD1222 and roughly 26 had received two doses of the MenACWY control vaccine. Trial participants were enrolled by age into subgroups of 18-55, 56-69 and 70-plus years, and approximately 150, 30 and 60 TCR-sequenced participants, respectively, were included in these subgroups.

The research as a whole found: Most participants were white British and females outnumbered males, and the authors suggested that clonal diversity may have been underestimated. Spike-specific TCR breadth and depth rose significantly after two AZD1222 doses compared with day 0 and with MenACWY recipients. Because no samples from the day 14 peak response were available, repertoires could be characterized only after the peak T cell response. In the small 56-69-year group, the increase in depth fell short of significance, most likely because of low power. CD4 TCRs associated with the vaccine covered the entire spike protein, and the dominant responses were in regions 160-218 and 743-854. Conclusions about previously exposed vaccinees are limited because only 5 or 6 AZD1222 recipients were SARS-CoV-2 seropositive at baseline. Epitopes outside the regions mutated in the B.1.351 and B.1.1.7 variants were reportedly recognized by nearly half of the unique spike-specific TCRs.

The time point label on this specimen signifies: baseline before first vaccination. Samples from vaccinated people were obtained from the UK trials COV001 and COV002, which included a single-blind randomized controlled phase 2/3 trial of AZD1222 (ChAdOx1 nCoV-19) in healthy adults. For TCRbeta chain sequencing, PBMC samples were collected from trial participants at day 0 and at day 28 after the second dose. The CDR3 regions of human TCRbeta chains were analyzed by immunosequencing. As for the original processing: TCRs in the repertoires were matched against a reference library of SARS-CoV-2-specific TCRs that had been generated with the MIRA antigen-specificity platform. Breadth was defined as the fraction of unique TCRs that were SARS-CoV-2-associated. Depth was defined as the fraction of total T cells that were SARS-CoV-2-associated. Using the MIRA data, each spike-specific TCR was assigned both to the spike region to which the TCR was reactive and to a CD4 or CD8 class. Log10-transformed breadth and depth values were compared by one-way ANOVA with Sidak's multiple comparisons tests. TCRdb provides this immuneACCESS table in a form limited to in-frame rearrangements. Some clones are lacking; in checked studies, under half of them reflect an unresolved V gene, and why the rest are absent is not known. V and J calls and clone size come straight from that table; D and trimming were deduced from the DNA. Counted in this sample were about 170,000 clones; approximately 92% of them appeared once. The biggest ten clones account for 1.6% of the sample.

The germline V gene (reference sequence) yields MNHEY for CDR1 and SMNVEV for CDR2. Including the terminal cysteine and phenylalanine, the CDR3 comprises 13 residues. This entry keeps only the CDR3 DNA: 39 bases, framed from base 1. V is cut by 4 bases and J by 6 bases, and the space between the germline ends is 10 bases. This specimen was peripheral blood, taken on day 0 of AZD1222 vaccination. This TCR was recovered from an adult in good health. The V and J genes are TRBV27 and TRBJ1-5; TRBD1 is a possible D gene, resting on 5 matching bases. The CDR3 reads as follows: CASSWGWGQPQHF. The DNA sequence is given as TGTGCCAGCAGTTGGGGGTGGGGTCAGCCCCAGCATTTT.